The clone carrying this T cell receptor (beta chain) has a single count. Its antigen is currently unknown. Populations obtained by sorting all exceeded 98% purity. cDNA synthesis used the whole RNA isolate, giving expressed TCRB sequences. Sequencing used immunoSEQ multiplex PCR; TCRdb keeps in-frame clones, though not all of them. The sample includes 350,000 to 450,000 clones, 14% of them seen just once. The record originates from a study of beta chain features in type 1 diabetes. Study-level background: Examination spanned approximately 110 million sorted cells from all samples. Study outcomes and limitations: In every one of the four CD4+ subsets, TCRB CDR3s were moderately but significantly shorter in Type 1 diabetes patients. Reduced insertions and increased deletions marked VDJ junctions in type 1 diabetes patients.

Germline trimming cut 5 bases from V and 2 bases from J; bases unmatched to any gene: 6. The CDR3 is 15 residues long. Germline V gives CDR1 MGHDK, CDR2 SYGVNS. Sequenced sample: naive CD4+ T cells from blood. The sequence derives from a man in his thirties or forties in good health. The V call is TRBV25-1, the J call TRBJ2-3; 8 bases fit TRBD2. CDR3 bases: TGTGCCAGCAGTCAACTAGCGGAAAACACAGATACGCAGTATTTT. It translates to CASSQLAENTDTQYF.